This T cell receptor beta chain is from a study of CD8+ T cells in alopecia areata. Across the whole study: Patients in the treated group were given tofacitinib by mouth, 5 to 10 mg twice a day. Study results and caveats: Among the cells sequenced in scalp samples are also the resident alphabeta T cells of normal skin. In scalp and blood during tofacitinib, many expanded lesional clones persisted. Clonality was higher in lesional than normal scalp, especially in alopecia totalis/universalis.

Stated treatment: oral pan-JAK inhibitor, 5-10 mg twice daily. Remarks on this clone: Its antigen is unknown.

Germline loops: CDR1 SNHLY, CDR2 FYNNEI. Unmatched junction bases numbered 17, after V lost 4 bases and J lost 10 bases. The CDR3 is 17 amino acids. Investigators isolated RNA and reverse transcribed it into cDNA to act as the sequencing template. Libraries were prepared by immunoSEQ multiplex PCR; TCRdb keeps only in-frame clonotypes and omits some of them. Of some 240,000 clones listed, about 50% were seen once; the top ten hold 1.5% to 2%. Sequenced material: CD4+ T cells sorted from blood, taken at week 4, from a patient treated with tofacitinib. The rearrangement joins TRBV2 to TRBJ2-1, with TRBD2 identical over 9 bases. This clonotype was obtained from a human donor with alopecia areata. CDR3 loop: CASSAGSGGSRRREQFF. In DNA form, the CDR3 reads TGTGCCAGCAGTGCGGGTAGCGGGGGCTCCCGGCGTAGGGAGCAGTTCTTC.